This TCR beta chain was recorded in a study of blood T cell repertoires in COVID-19. Study information: The United States, Italy and Spain provided the acute and convalescent COVID-19 samples. Sources were T cells, B-cell-depleted T cells, or PBMCs; the material itself was cDNA or gDNA.

The V gene end was trimmed by 0 bases and the J gene end by 7 bases; junction bases not matched to a gene: 17. Germline V gives CDR1 LGHNT, CDR2 FRNRAP. The CDR3 sequence is 19 residues long. Original data processing: Researchers report that nucleated cell counts were estimated from reference gene primer amplification. This table comes from immunoSEQ multiplex PCR, and its TCRdb copy is limited to in-frame clones, with some not included. Clone size and the V and J calls come from that table; the DNA yielded D and trimming. The sample lists approximately 230,000 clones, more than 80% occurring once. Sequenced sample: peripheral blood. This chain links TRBV12-5 with TRBJ2-1; 8 bases align to TRBD1. This TCR was sampled from a man aged 25 to 45 who had recovered from COVID-19. In DNA form, the CDR3 reads TGTGCTAGTGGTTTGGTACGAGGGACAGGTAGTAGTGGAGGGAATGAGCAGTTCTTC. This sequence encodes CASGLVRGTGSSGGNEQFF.